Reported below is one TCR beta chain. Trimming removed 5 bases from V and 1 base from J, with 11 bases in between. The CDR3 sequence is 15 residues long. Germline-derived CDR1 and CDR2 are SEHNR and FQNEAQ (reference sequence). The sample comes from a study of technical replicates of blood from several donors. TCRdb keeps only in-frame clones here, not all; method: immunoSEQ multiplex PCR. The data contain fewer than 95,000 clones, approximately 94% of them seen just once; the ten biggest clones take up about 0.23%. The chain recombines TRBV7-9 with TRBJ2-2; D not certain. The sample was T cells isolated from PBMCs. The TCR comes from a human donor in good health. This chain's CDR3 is CASSPSRMNTGELFF. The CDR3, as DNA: TGTGCCAGCAGCCCATCGAGGATGAACACCGGGGAGCTGTTTTTT.